This paragraph covers one T cell receptor (beta chain) sequence. Its antigen is unknown. This sample is drawn from a study of radiotherapy plus CTLA-4 blockade in lung cancer. Study-wide context: Objective response rate was 15% to 20%; disease control rate, approximately 28%.

CTLA-4 blockade using ipilimumab, together with focal radiation, was received by patients with chemo-refractory metastatic non-small-cell lung cancer. Points from the study as a whole: Per reports, early blood T cell clone dynamics, plus interferon-beta, forecast response most strongly. In blood, after radiotherapy plus ipilimumab, tumor-derived TCR clones expanded.

Germline V gene sequence: CDR1 MDHEN, CDR2 SYDVKM. The CDR3 is 16 amino acids. J was trimmed by 4 bases and V by 6 bases; bases with no gene match: 11. Clones were read by immunoSEQ multiplex PCR, and TCRdb kept only the in-frame ones, dropping some. The sample carries roughly 15,000 clones, around 70% recorded once. Sample: peripheral blood, taken from a patient treated with radiotherapy plus ipilimumab. The sequence derives from a human donor with non-small cell lung cancer whose response to radiotherapy plus ipilimumab could not be evaluated. The chain is built from TRBV28 and TRBJ2-2; 7 bases agree with TRBD1. The CDR3 sequence is CASSGQARLVTGELFF. DNA for the CDR3: TGTGCCAGCAGCGGACAGGCGAGGTTAGTCACCGGGGAGCTGTTTTTT.